This TCR beta chain was captured in a study of OX40 agonist ivuxolimab in advanced cancers. Background for the entire study: The costimulatory receptor OX40 (CD134) was targeted by ivuxolimab, a fully human IgG2 agonistic monoclonal antibody. Intravenous ivuxolimab was administered to patients every 2 weeks at six dose levels: 0.01, 0.1, 0.3, 1.5, 3 and 10 mg/kg. Of the 50 to 55 dose-escalation patients, hepatocellular carcinoma was present in about 19, melanoma in around 15, renal cell carcinoma in 9 and head and neck cancer in 9. A male proportion of around 83% and a mean age of approximately 61 years, ranging from 23 to 79, were recorded for the dose-escalation cohort. Patients were allowed to have had prior anti-PD-1, anti-PD-L1 or anti-CTLA-4 therapy, and approximately 40% of the dose-escalation patients had been treated with checkpoint inhibitors. Partial responses occurred in three dose-escalation patients: two with cutaneous melanoma and one with hepatocellular carcinoma. Peripheral TCRbeta sequencing aimed to test whether ivuxolimab altered TCR sequence diversity and caused clonal T-cell expansion. The paper reports the monotherapy dose-escalation portion (N of about 54 patients) of the phase I ivuxolimab trial. What the work shows at the level of the full study, not this receptor alone: After ivuxolimab, expanded clones were on average more numerous among CD8+ T cells than among CD4+ T cells. Low levels of normalized T-cell clonal expansion were also seen in some nonresponding patients. At doses from 0.1 to 3.0 mg/kg, clonal expansion was seen in both CD4+ and CD8+ blood T cells between baseline and week 6. The antigen specificity of the peripheral T cells that underwent clonal expansion was not determined. In the 0.1-3.0 mg/kg groups, partial responders were among the patients with the lowest normalized peripheral clonal expansion, particularly in CD8+ T cells.

Genomic DNA was isolated from the sorted cells so that the TCRbeta CDR3 region could be sequenced. TCRbeta CDR3 regions were sequenced using the immunoSEQ Assay. The clones in this table, taken by TCRdb from immuneACCESS, are in-frame only. Not every clone is retained; where verified, under half of the shortfall comes from an unresolved V gene, and the cause of the rest is unknown. Recorded for this sample are approximately 74,000 clones; roughly 93% of them occurred a single time. Approximately 0.32% of the sample is held by the ten biggest clonotypes. Worth noting for this clone: The antigen it recognizes is unknown. No base-level quality is on record; no much larger clone is a single base apart.

V is shortened by 2 bases, J by 7 bases, and the region joining them spans 9 bases. The germline V gene (reference sequence) provides CDR1 SGHNT and CDR2 YYREEE. The CDR3 spans 12 residues, from the cysteine through the phenylalanine. Only the CDR3 DNA is retained, 36 bases long and in frame from the first base. Patients with autoimmune disease history or receiving systemic immunosuppression were excluded from the trial. Peripheral blood for TCR sequencing was collected from all dose cohorts at baseline, on cycle 4 day 1, and on cycle 7 day 1. The samples were taken from a phase I, first-in-human, multicenter, open-label dose-escalation trial of ivuxolimab. Adults with locally advanced or metastatic melanoma, renal cell carcinoma, hepatocellular carcinoma or head and neck squamous cell carcinoma were enrolled in the trial. Before TCR sequencing, CD4+ and CD8+ T cells were separately sorted from peripheral blood.

This receptor was taken from an adult with an advanced solid tumor such as melanoma, head and neck, liver or kidney cancer. The sequenced sample was CD4+ or CD8+ T cells sorted from blood, obtained in a trial of the OX40 agonist ivuxolimab. Here the chain combines TRBV5-4 and TRBJ1-1, with no D gene named confidently. The sequence in DNA is TGTGCCAGCAGCTTTACGGACGGTGAAGCTTTCTTT. This codes for CASSFTDGEAFF. Where the CDR3 stops, the reference TRBV5-4 and TRBJ1-1 genes take over; the full variable domain is ETGVTQSPTHLIKTRGQQVTLRCSSQSGHNTVSWYQQALGQGPQFIFQYYREEENGRGNFPPRFSGLQFPNYSSELNVNALELDDSALYLCASSFTDGEAFFGQGTRLTVV.